These T cell receptor beta chains were read from a single sample in a study of T cells in Graves' hyperthyroidism and ophthalmopathy. From the multiplex PCR reads, TCRdb called clonotypes with MiXCR, one entry per CDR3 protein. The table has fewer than 300,000 distinct CDR3 sequences, 25% seen once. Sample: blood. The receptors stem from a man in his forties with Graves' hyperthyroidism that later progressed to Graves' ophthalmopathy. Each CDR3 is given with its conserved first and last residue. The order of the fields is V gene, J gene, CDR3 protein.

>TRBV12-3/TRBV12-4|TRBJ1-1
CASSGQLNTEAFF
>TRBV7-6|TRBJ2-4
CASSLGTSGSWVKNIQYF
>TRBV28|TRBJ1-1
CASRYRVGAEAFF
>TRBV6-2/TRBV6-3|TRBJ2-2
CASSYSTWGGDTGELFF
>TRBV12-3/TRBV12-4|TRBJ2-7
CASSGGQGYEQYF
>TRBV30|TRBJ2-6
CAWSGWTGRSGANVLTF
>TRBV3-1|TRBJ2-5
CASRPGGEETQYF
>TRBV5-1|TRBJ1-6
CASSFFGAYNSPLHF
>TRBV27|TRBJ2-5
CASRTGLTQYF
>TRBV6-1|TRBJ1-2
CASSEQQGGGYTF
>TRBV6-5|TRBJ1-6
CASRLHGPGDSPLHF
>TRBV12-3/TRBV12-4|TRBJ2-7
CASRLTSGGEQYF
>TRBV11-2|TRBJ2-7
CASSLEPGGGEQYF
>TRBV6-1|TRBJ1-3
CASSEARISGNTIYF
>TRBV12-3/TRBV12-4|TRBJ1-2
CASSLRSGTQDFNYGYTF
>TRBV6-6|TRBJ2-6
CASSSTAVGLAGGPGANVLTF
>TRBV11-3|TRBJ2-7
CASSPYAGQVYEQYF
>TRBV18|TRBJ2-2
CASSTPGQGNTGELFF
>TRBV20-1|TRBJ2-5
CSARGGALVETQYF
>TRBV30|TRBJ1-5
CAWSVSLSNQPQHF
>TRBV12-3/TRBV12-4|TRBJ2-7
CASRASRRTYEQYF
>TRBV15|TRBJ2-5
CATSRAAQETQYF
>TRBV6-1|TRBJ2-3
CASRRQSTDTQYF
>TRBV6-2/TRBV6-3|TRBJ1-5
CASSYSLYNQPQHF
>TRBV30|TRBJ1-5
CAWSVNGDSNQPQHF
>TRBV4-2|TRBJ2-7
CASSNDKQGNEQYF
>TRBV12-3/TRBV12-4|TRBJ2-5
CASSSWGQETQYF
>TRBV12-3/TRBV12-4|TRBJ1-2
CASRKTGQGNYGYTF
>TRBV3-1|TRBJ1-1
CASSQDFGVRIAFF
>TRBV4-2|TRBJ2-7
CASSPTITGTSGRGDIYEQYF
>TRBV20-1|TRBJ2-2
CSARDLRVAGGPGELFF
>TRBV20-1|TRBJ1-2
CSAITDHRYGYTF
>TRBV20-1|TRBJ2-7
CSASRYRGSYEQYF
>TRBV19|TRBJ1-1
CASSIDLGREVTEAFF
>TRBV5-1|TRBJ1-2
CASSLDRGDGYTF
>TRBV6-2/TRBV6-3|TRBJ2-7
CADDDRWENSYEQYF
>TRBV20-1|TRBJ2-7
CSATPGTSGTYEQYF
>TRBV9|TRBJ1-2
CASSVGGTVSYGYTF
>TRBV3-1|TRBJ2-1
CASSHLANSYNEQFF
>TRBV7-3|TRBJ1-5
CASSPTSLGHQPQHF
>TRBV13|TRBJ1-1
CASSLPGRDTEAFF
>TRBV12-3/TRBV12-4|TRBJ1-3
CASRPTTSGNTIYF